This TCR beta chain was found in a study of shared clonotypes between healthy human individuals. The test was conducted at deep level. Once extracted for a subset, genomic DNA was divided evenly among several immunoSEQ plates. About 30,000 T cell genomes, or roughly 200 ng DNA, went into the sorted-subset replicate PCRs. Using immunoSEQ multiplex PCR, the repertoire was profiled, and TCRdb retains in-frame clones only, with some absent. Found here are around 200,000 clones, about 66% of them singletons; the top ten hold 8% to 13%. CDR1 and CDR2 from the germline V gene are SGHDN and FVKESK. The CDR3 extends over 13 amino acids. Trimming stripped 10 bases from V and 6 bases from J, with 16 bases between. Study-wide results and caveats: Across a few donors, naive CD4 shared around 5.1%, naive CD8 over 3%, memory CD4 2% to 2.5%, memory CD8 0.4% to 0.5%.

There are many counts of this clone. The antigen remains unidentified. The sequencing input was memory CD4+ T cells sorted from blood. Subset specified: CD45RA-negative fraction. The chain is built from TRBV14 and TRBJ2-1; no reliable D call. This receptor was identified in a man younger than 40 in good health. The DNA of the CDR3 is TGTGCCACACGACCGGGTGAGGTCAATGAGCAGTTCTTC. It translates to CATRPGEVNEQFF.